Reported below is one T cell receptor beta chain. The record originates from a study of blood T cell repertoires in COVID-19. CDR1 MNHEY and CDR2 SVGAGI come from the germline V gene. V was clipped by 7 bases and J by 2 bases; unmatched bases: 9. The CDR3 has 15 residues. Sequencing used immunoSEQ multiplex PCR; TCRdb keeps in-frame clones, though not all of them. Among about 420,000 clones listed, around nine tenths were seen once. The V gene is TRBV6-5, the J gene TRBJ2-7; 9 bases fit TRBD2. The material sequenced was peripheral blood. The TCR comes from a man aged 18 to 29 with COVID-19, enrolled during active disease. Here the CDR3 reads CASKERTSVPYEQYF. The CDR3 DNA sequence: TGTGCCAGCAAAGAAAGGACTAGCGTTCCCTACGAGCAGTACTTC.